This T cell receptor beta chain stems from a study of shared clonotypes between healthy human individuals. The germline V and J ends were trimmed by 6 bases and 2 bases, with 14 bases remaining between them. CDR1 and CDR2 from the germline V gene are SGHAT and FQNNGV. The CDR3 has 14 amino acids. The study ran the assay at deep level. The protocol was immunoSEQ multiplex PCR, while the TCRdb copy is restricted to in-frame clones and leaves out a portion. The table shows 2 million to 2.5 million clones, with less than 95% occurring only once. V usage is TRBV11-2 and J usage is TRBJ2-7; D remains unclear. This clonotype originated in a man aged 18 to 30 in good health. Some clones in this sample may be carry-over from other donors' samples. The sequenced material came from naive CD4+ T cells from PBMCs. Described subset: CD45RA+ positively selected. The CDR3 is CASRTFTQTYEQYF. The CDR3, as DNA: TGTGCCAGCAGAACCTTTACGCAGACCTACGAGCAGTACTTC.